Listed below are T cell receptor beta chains from one sample, sequenced in a study of blood T cell repertoires in COVID-19. Only in-frame clones appear in the TCRdb table, and some are missing; sequencing was by immunoSEQ multiplex PCR. The sample has around 150,000 clones, roughly 91% seen once. Sequenced sample: peripheral blood. The receptors come from a woman aged 50 to 65 with acute or convalescent COVID-19. The CDR3 runs from the conserved cysteine through the conserved F or W. The order of the fields is clone size, D gene, J gene, V gene, CDR3 DNA, CDR3 protein. D genes are given only for firm matches. Expanded clones get a size class; other rows say once, few or many, or leave the size out.

>NA|NA|TRBJ1-5|TRBV27
TGTGCCAGCAGTCCCCCGGGTCAGCCCCAGCATTTT
CASSPPGQPQHF
>NA|NA|TRBJ2-6|TRBV27
TGTGCCAGCAGTCCACGAGGCTCTGGGGCCAACGTCCTGACTTTC
CASSPRGSGANVLTF
>NA|TRBD1|TRBJ1-3|TRBV11-2
TGTGCCAGCAGCGAACAGGGGAGGAAGGGAAACACCATATATTTT
CASSEQGRKGNTIYF
>NA|TRBD1|TRBJ1-2|TRBV2
TGTGCCAGCAGTGAAGGGACAGGGGTTTTCTATGGCTACACCTTC
CASSEGTGVFYGYTF
>NA|TRBD2|TRBJ2-1|TRBV11-3
TGTGCCAGCAGCTTAGAAGGGACTAGGGACAATGAGCAGTTCTTC
CASSLEGTRDNEQFF
>NA|TRBD2|TRBJ2-7|TRBV28
TGTGCCAGCAGTTCAGGTGGGGAGGGACTAGCAATTTCCTACGAGCAGTACTTC
CASSSGGEGLAISYEQYF
>NA|NA|TRBJ1-1|TRBV11-2
TGTGCCAGCAGCAACCAGGGCCCGGCTTTCTTT
CASSNQGPAFF
>once|NA|TRBJ1-2|TRBV4-2
TGTGCCAGCAGCCAAGAGGGTGAGGGAGGGAACACCTTC
CASSQEGEGGNTF
>NA|NA|TRBJ1-2|TRBV28
TGTGCCAGCAGTTCCCGGGTGTTGGGCTACACCTTC
CASSSRVLGYTF
>NA|TRBD1|TRBJ2-4|TRBV10-1
TGCGCCAGCAGCCCCTCGAGACAGGGCCCAGCCGCATTC
CASSPSRQGPAAF
>NA|TRBD1|TRBJ1-4|TRBV27
TGTGCCAGCAGTTTTGGGGGACAGGGGAATGAAAAACTGTTTTTT
CASSFGGQGNEKLFF
>NA|TRBD2|TRBJ2-3|TRBV4-2
TGTGCCAGCAGCCAAGAGTATGCGGGGGGACGCACAGATACGCAGTATTTT
CASSQEYAGGRTDTQYF
>NA|NA|TRBJ2-5|TRBV11-2
TGTGCCAGCAGCTTATTTGATGGCGGTCAAGAGACCCAGTACTTC
CASSLFDGGQETQYF
>NA|TRBD1|TRBJ1-1|TRBV6-5
TGTGCCAGCAGCGATGTAGGGGGCAGCACTGAAGCTTTCTTT
CASSDVGGSTEAFF
>NA|NA|TRBJ1-2|TRBV5-6
TGTGCCAGCAGCCCAATCTGGTCGCCGAGCGGGCCGTACACCTTC
CASSPIWSPSGPYTF
>NA|NA|TRBJ1-5|TRBV6-2/TRBV6-3
TGTGCCAGCAGCCGGGCCCTTGATAGCAATCAGCCCCAGCATTTT
CASSRALDSNQPQHF
>NA|NA|TRBJ2-7|TRBV30
TGTGCCTGGTCCCCCTTTGACAGTTACGAGCAGTACTTC
CAWSPFDSYEQYF
>NA|TRBD2|TRBJ2-7|TRBV29-1
TGCAGCGTTGAAGATCATAGGACTAGCTCATTAGGCGAGCAGTACTTC
CSVEDHRTSSLGEQYF
>once|NA|TRBJ2-1|TRBV27
TGTGCCAGCAGTTTATCGGGGCAGGTAGACTACAATGAGCAGTTCTTC
CASSLSGQVDYNEQFF
>few|NA|TRBJ2-2|TRBV3-1/TRBV3-2
TGTGCCAGCAGCCCAACAGGGAGTGCGGCCGGGGAGCTGTTTTTT
CASSPTGSAAGELFF
>NA|NA|TRBJ2-7|TRBV13
TGTGCCAGCAGCTTCGGAGCGGCCCCTTACGAGCAGTACTTC
CASSFGAAPYEQYF
>once|NA|TRBJ1-5|TRBV10-2
TGCGCCAGCAGTGAGGCGCTTTCCCATCAGCCCCAGCATTTT
CASSEALSHQPQHF
>NA|TRBD1|TRBJ1-2|TRBV19
TGTGCCAGTAGTATGGAGACAGGGACCTATGGCTACACCTTC
CASSMETGTYGYTF
>NA|TRBD1|TRBJ1-4|TRBV30
TGTGCCTGGAGCGAAGGTATTGTAGGGGGCGAAAAACTGTTTTTT
CAWSEGIVGGEKLFF
>NA|TRBD1|TRBJ2-3|TRBV11-2
TGTGCCAGCAACCCTTCCTGGGACAGGGGCACAGATACGCAGTATTTT
CASNPSWDRGTDTQYF
>NA|TRBD2|TRBJ2-2|TRBV5-1
TGCGCCAGCAGCTTGGCGGGACTAGCGGTGACCGGGGAGCTGTTTTTT
CASSLAGLAVTGELFF
>NA|TRBD1|TRBJ1-5|TRBV7-2
TGTGCCAGCAGCCTCTCCTTCTGGACAGGGTTGGTTTGGCCCCAGCATTTT
CASSLSFWTGLVWPQHF